This T cell receptor (beta chain) emerged from a study of cytomegalovirus exposure and HLA in healthy donors. The CDR3 length is 15 residues. J was trimmed by 5 bases and V by 5 bases; bases with no gene match: 10. The germline gives CDR1 GTSNPN, CDR2 SVGIG (reference sequence). Method: immunoSEQ multiplex PCR; TCRdb's copy keeps in-frame clones and lacks some. The sample consists of 55,000 to 75,000 clones, around 93% of them appearing once. These donors were members of the roughly 130-subject validation cohort, a group separate from the approximately 700-subject first cohort. The specimen was PBMCs. This clonotype was obtained from a young man in good health and CMV-seronegative. The rearrangement joins TRBV30 to TRBJ2-1; TRBD2 agrees at 9 bases. In DNA form, the CDR3 reads TGTGCCTGGTCGAAACAGGGACTAGCCAACAATGAGCAGTTCTTC. Translated, it gives CAWSKQGLANNEQFF.